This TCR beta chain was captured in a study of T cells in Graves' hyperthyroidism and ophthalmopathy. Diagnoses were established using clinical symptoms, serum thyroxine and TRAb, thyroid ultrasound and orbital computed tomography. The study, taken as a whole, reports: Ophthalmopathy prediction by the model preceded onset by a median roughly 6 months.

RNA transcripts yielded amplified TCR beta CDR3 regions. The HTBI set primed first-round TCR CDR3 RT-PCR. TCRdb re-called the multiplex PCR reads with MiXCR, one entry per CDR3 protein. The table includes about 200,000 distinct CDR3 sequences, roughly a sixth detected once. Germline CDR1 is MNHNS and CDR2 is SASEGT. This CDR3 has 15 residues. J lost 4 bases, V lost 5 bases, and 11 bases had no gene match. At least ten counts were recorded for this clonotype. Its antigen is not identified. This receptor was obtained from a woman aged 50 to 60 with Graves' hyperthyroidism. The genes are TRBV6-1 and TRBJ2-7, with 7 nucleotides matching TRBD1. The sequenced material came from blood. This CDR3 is CASSYSTTGTYEQYF. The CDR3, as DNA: TGTGCCAGCAGTTATTCCACGACAGGGACGTACGAGCAGTACTTC.